These 20 T cell receptor beta chains originate from one sample sequenced in a study of CD8 T cells in Susac syndrome. cDNA came from approximately 0.5 to 1 ug RNA primed by random hexamers. Using its own MiXCR run on the immunoSEQ multiplex PCR reads, TCRdb lists one record per CDR3 protein. The sample has around 200,000 distinct CDR3 sequences, about 93% seen once. The specimen was CD8+ T cells from PBMCs. Receptors originate from a human donor with multiple sclerosis.

This chain links TRBV13 with TRBJ2-5; D is undetermined. Germline-derived CDR1 and CDR2 are PRHDT and FYEKMQ (reference sequence). The CDR3 is made up of 16 amino acids. The V end lost 5 bases, the J end lost 1 base, and 17 bases lay between the germline ends. The CDR3 DNA reads as TGTGCCAGCAGCCACCAGGTCGACGATTTCCAAGAGACCCAGTACTTC. Amino acid sequence: CASSHQVDDFQETQYF.

The V gene is TRBV7-8, the J gene TRBJ2-2; no clear D. The CDR3 has 13 amino acids. V dropped 8 bases and J dropped 0 bases, with 7 bases sitting between them. Germline lookup yields CDR1 SGHVS and CDR2 FQNEAQ. CDR3 coding DNA: TGTGCCAGCCCTCCATCGAACACCGGGGAGCTGTTTTTT. It yields the protein CASPPSNTGELFF.

This sequence joins TRBV20-1 and TRBJ2-5; TRBD1 or TRBD2 may be the D gene (6 bases each). The CDR3 totals 16 residues. In germline, CDR1 is DFQATT, CDR2 SNEGSKA (reference sequence). Deletions cut 0 bases from V and 4 bases from J, with 18 bases between. DNA of the CDR3: TGCAGTGCTAGAGACCGTTGGTCGGGGGCGGGAGAGACCCAGTACTTC. This translates into CSARDRWSGAGETQYF.

The V call is TRBV7-8, the J call TRBJ1-1, with D perhaps matching TRBD1 (5 bases). Trimming shortened V by 6 bases and J by 0 bases, and 11 bases separated the two germline ends. Germline V gene sequence: CDR1 SGHVS, CDR2 FQNEAQ. This CDR3 spans 14 amino acids. The DNA of the CDR3 is TGTGCCAGCAGGGGGGAGGGAATGAACACTGAAGCTTTCTTT. Translation gives CASRGEGMNTEAFF.

The chain employs TRBV9 and TRBJ2-1; the D gene is possibly TRBD2 (5 bases). CDR3 length: 15 residues. V shed 2 bases and J shed 0 bases, with 9 bases lying between them. Looked up from germline, CDR1 is SGDLS and CDR2 is YYNGEE. The CDR3 region is CASSVSVSSYNEQFF. The CDR3 region has the DNA TGTGCCAGCAGCGTTAGCGTCAGCTCCTACAATGAGCAGTTCTTC. The variable domain in full, with the rest retrieved from reference TRBV9 and TRBJ2-1, is DSGVTQTPKHLITATGQRVTLRCSPRSGDLSVYWYQQSLDQGLQFLIQYYNGEERAKGNILERFSAQQFPDLHSELNLSSLELGDSALYFCASSVSVSSYNEQFFGPGTRLTVL.

This clonotype was counted once. The J gene is TRBJ1-5, the V gene TRBV12-5; D gene uncertain. Trimming removed 1 base at V and 3 bases at J, with 4 bases between. This CDR3 contains 13 residues. CDR1 and CDR2 from the germline V gene are LGHNT and FRNRAP. CDR3 nucleotides: TGTGCTAGTGGTTTGGGTAACAATCAGCCCCAGCATTTT. Its translation is CASGLGNNQPQHF.

The chain has TRBV7-2 and TRBJ2-3; D gene unclear. The CDR3 has 15 residues. Per the germline V gene, CDR1 is SGHTA and CDR2 is FQGNSA. The V end lost 5 bases, the J end lost 3 bases, and 15 bases lay between the germline ends. CDR3 sequence reads: CASSAGAVGTDTQYF. As DNA, the CDR3 is TGTGCCAGCAGCGCCGGCGCGGTCGGGACAGATACGCAGTATTTT. Combining the CDR3 with reference TRBV7-2 and TRBJ2-3 gives the whole variable domain GAGVSQSPSNKVTEKGKDVELRCDPISGHTALYWYRQSLGQGLEFLIYFQGNSAPDKSGLPSDRFSAERTGGSVSTLTIQRTQQEDSAVYLCASSAGAVGTDTQYFGPGTRLTVL.

This clonotype was found once. This chain links TRBV6-5 with TRBJ2-2; D is unresolved. Looked up from germline, CDR1 is MNHEY and CDR2 is SVGAGI. The CDR3 consists of 14 residues. V lost 7 bases, J lost 6 bases, and 15 bases lay in between. This CDR3 is CASTPFTAAGELFF. The CDR3 region has the DNA TGTGCCAGCACACCTTTCACAGCCGCCGGGGAGCTGTTTTTT.

The chain links TRBV10-3 to TRBJ1-4; unclear D gene. The CDR3 covers 14 residues. Between the trimmed V and J ends, which lost 4 bases and 4 bases, there was a span of 10 bases. The germline V gene encodes CDR1 ENHRY and CDR2 SYGVKD. The CDR3 nucleotides read TGTGCCATCAGTGCAGTCAGCGATAATGAAAAACTGTTTTTT. Its translation is CAISAVSDNEKLFF.

This chain links TRBV4-1 with TRBJ2-6, with unresolved D. Germline CDR1 and CDR2: MGHRA and YSYEKL. Trimming left V 6 bases short and J 0 bases short, with 3 bases between. The CDR3 has 13 amino acids. CDR3 sequence reads: CASRDSGANVLTF. CDR3 nucleotide sequence: TGCGCCAGCAGAGACTCTGGGGCCAACGTCCTGACTTTC.

The chain is built from TRBV5-4 and TRBJ2-2; D not resolved. Trimming stripped 0 bases from V and 6 bases from J, with 9 bases between. The V gene's germline CDR1 is SGHNT and CDR2 YYREEE (reference sequence). The CDR3 is 14 residues long. The CDR3 sequence is CASSLDNDAGELFF. CDR3 DNA: TGTGCCAGCAGCTTGGATAATGACGCCGGGGAGCTGTTTTTT.

In DNA, the CDR3 is TGTGCCAGCAGCCCGTCTTCGACACTCTCCTACGAGCAGTACTTC. Translating it yields CASSPSSTLSYEQYF. V is TRBV9 and J is TRBJ2-7, with D unclear. Trimming left V 4 bases short and J 0 bases short, with 14 bases between. CDR3 size: 15 residues. Per the germline V gene, CDR1 is SGDLS and CDR2 is YYNGEE.

The chain has TRBV2 and TRBJ1-2; no clear D gene. Trimming took off 4 bases at V and 3 bases at J, with 3 bases between the two ends. Germline V gene lookup returns CDR1 SNHLY and CDR2 FYNNEI. The CDR3 is made up of 11 amino acids. CDR3 coding DNA: TGTGCCAGCAGTGGTCACTATGGCTACACCTTC. It specifies CASSGHYGYTF.

The chain joins TRBV27 to TRBJ2-7; D is unclear. Germline V gene data show CDR1 as MNHEY and CDR2 as SMNVEV (reference sequence). CDR3 size: 15 residues. The V end lost 2 bases, the J end lost 4 bases, and 15 bases lay between the germline ends. The CDR3 region has the DNA TGTGCCAGCAGTTTAGGTGGAGCCACGATGTACGAGCAGTACTTC. Its translation is CASSLGGATMYEQYF.

The chain combines TRBV29-1 with TRBJ2-7, with 7 bases identical to TRBD1. V shed 6 bases, J shed 0 bases, and the junction held 2 bases outside the gene matches. This CDR3 has 12 amino acids. The germline V gene has CDR1 SQVTM and CDR2 ANQGSEA. For the CDR3, the DNA is TGCAGCGTCCGGGACAGCTCCTACGAGCAGTACTTC. Translated, it gives CSVRDSSYEQYF.

This chain uses TRBV4-3 with TRBJ2-2; D not resolved. Trimming took 0 bases from V and 4 from J, leaving 9 bases between them. Germline V gene lookup returns CDR1 LGHNA and CDR2 YSLEER. The CDR3 runs 15 residues. Here the CDR3 DNA reads TGCGCCAGCAGCCAAGACAGGTTCGTCACCGGGGAGCTGTTTTTT. This codes for CASSQDRFVTGELFF.

This chain connects TRBV12-3 or TRBV12-4 to TRBJ2-2; 7 bases are a match to TRBD2. This CDR3 contains 16 residues. V lost 5 bases, J lost 2 bases, and 8 bases stayed unmatched. As DNA, the CDR3 is TGTGCCAGCAGTAACGAGAGCGGGGACAACACCGGGGAGCTGTTTTTT. It codes for CASSNESGDNTGELFF.

CDR3 in amino acids: CAWSQGGTEAFF. CDR3 nucleotides: TGTGCCTGGAGTCAGGGGGGGACTGAAGCTTTCTTT. V and J are TRBV30 and TRBJ1-1, with TRBD1 matching over 7 bases. Germline assignment: CDR1 GTSNPN and CDR2 SVGIG (reference sequence). V gave up 2 bases and J gave up 5 bases; unmatched junction bases: 2. The CDR3 consists of 12 residues.

V is TRBV29-1 and J is TRBJ2-7; TRBD1 is a possible D gene (6 bases). V was shortened by 4 bases and J by 3 bases, with 16 bases between the two germline ends. The length of the CDR3 is 14 residues. CDR1 is SQVTM, CDR2 ANQGSEA, per germline. CDR3 in amino acids: CSVASQGGGYEQYF. CDR3 nucleotide sequence: TGCAGCGTTGCGTCACAGGGTGGGGGCTACGAGCAGTACTTC.

The chain joins TRBV27 to TRBJ1-5; possibly TRBD1 for D (5 bases). CDR3 length: 14 residues. CDR1 MNHEY and CDR2 SMNVEV come from the germline V gene (reference sequence). Trimming pared 5 bases from V and 1 base from J, leaving 9 bases between. CDR3 protein: CASSHRGSNQPQHF. The CDR3 bases are TGTGCCAGCAGTCACCGGGGCAGCAATCAGCCCCAGCATTTT.